A single sample is the source of the 9 T cell receptor beta chains below, sequenced in a study of blood T cells in healthy people across ages. A J-beta primer mix and a sample-barcoded 5' primer were used in a second PCR of roughly 7 to 12 cycles. TCRdb passed the 5' RACE reads through MiXCR, listing each CDR3 protein once. The sample holds some 1.5 million distinct CDR3 sequences, 42% seen once. Sequencing input: blood. These receptors were obtained from a woman aged 18 to 35 in good health.

With respect to this clonotype: At one boundary the junction diverges from the germline segment, which might be a read error. This chain connects TRBV24-1 to TRBJ2-3, with TRBD2 matching 10 bases. Germline loops: CDR1 KGHDR, CDR2 SFDVKD. The CDR3 length is 17 residues. CDR3 protein: CATGDKRLAGATDTQYF. The CDR3, as DNA: TGTGCCACCGGTGATAAGAGGCTAGCGGGAGCCACAGATACGCAGTATTTT.

The genes are TRBV6-5 and TRBJ2-5; 7 bases agree with TRBD1. The J call may be in error: the DNA end matches TRBJ2-7 better. This CDR3 is 13 amino acids long. CDR1 and CDR2 from the germline V gene are MNHEY and SVGAGI. The CDR3 spells CASSYWTGDEQYF. DNA for the CDR3: TGTGCCAGCAGTTACTGGACAGGCGACGAGCAGTACTTC.

CDR3 in DNA: TGTGCCAGCAGTTTACTGGTAGACATTCAGTACTTC. Protein sequence: CASSLLVDIQYF. This rearrangement joins TRBV12-3 or TRBV12-4 to TRBJ2-4; D not resolved. This CDR3 region has 12 residues. The ends were cut back, 2 bases at V and 8 bases at J, with 7 bases in the middle.

The genes are TRBV12-3 or TRBV12-4 and TRBJ1-5; tentatively, D is TRBD1 (6 bases). The V end lost 2 bases, the J end lost 9 bases, and 11 bases lay between the germline ends. CDR3 length: 13 amino acids. CDR3 residues: CASSLQGRGPQHF. The CDR3 nucleotides are TGTGCCAGCAGTTTACAGGGGCGGGGGCCCCAGCATTTT.

The rearrangement uses TRBV16 and TRBJ1-4, with 7 bases identical to TRBD1. The CDR3 extends over 16 amino acids. V lost 0 bases, J lost 7 bases, and 8 bases stayed unmatched. In germline, CDR1 is KGHSY, CDR2 FQNENV. DNA for the CDR3: TGTGCCAGCAGCCAATCCCACAGGGGTGGCGGTGAAAAACTGTTTTTT. Its protein product is CASSQSHRGGGEKLFF.

CDR3 DNA: TGTGCCAGCAGCGGAAGCTACGACAATGAGCAGTACTTC. It specifies CASSGSYDNEQYF. V gene TRBV12-3 or TRBV12-4 combines with J gene TRBJ2-1; no clear D gene. The DNA end is a closer match to TRBJ2-7, so the J assignment may be wrong. This CDR3 spans 13 amino acids.

This clonotype appeared many times. This sequence joins TRBV9 and TRBJ2-1; 12 positions agree with TRBD2. The V segment lost 1 base and the J segment 6 bases; nucleotides outside the gene matches: 2. The CDR3 runs to 15 residues. Germline V lookup: CDR1 SGDLS, CDR2 YYNGEE. CDR3 DNA: TGTGCCAGCAGCGTAATGACTAGCGGGAGCAATGAGCAGTTCTTC. This codes for CASSVMTSGSNEQFF. Looking up the rest from reference TRBV9 and TRBJ2-1 gives the full variable domain: DSGVTQTPKHLITATGQRVTLRCSPRSGDLSVYWYQQSLDQGLQFLIQYYNGEERAKGNILERFSAQQFPDLHSELNLSSLELGDSALYFCASSVMTSGSNEQFFGPGTRLTVL.

This chain joins TRBV29-1 and TRBJ2-1; TRBD2 matches at 8 bases. With 8 bases clipped from V and 5 bases from J, the junction kept 5 bases outside the gene matches. Per the germline V gene, CDR1 is SQVTM and CDR2 is ANQGSEA. There are 12 residues in the CDR3. For the CDR3, the DNA is TGCAGCAGTAGCGGGGATCACAATGAGCAGTTCTTC. Residues: CSSSGDHNEQFF.

V usage is TRBV6-1 and J usage is TRBJ1-2; D remains unclear. V was shortened by 2 bases and J by 4 bases, with 14 bases between the two germline ends. The CDR3 extends over 15 amino acids. CDR1 is MNHNS and CDR2 is SASEGT in the germline V gene. The CDR3 here is CASSEYGGRAYGYTF. In nucleotides, the CDR3 is TGTGCCAGCAGTGAATATGGTGGGCGCGCCTATGGCTACACCTTC.